This TCR beta chain was captured in a study of shared clonotypes between healthy human individuals. There are 15 residues in the CDR3. Germline CDR1 reads SNHLY; CDR2 reads FYNNEI. The V and J ends lost 3 bases and 4 bases respectively, with 13 bases between them. CD8 cells classed as naive were CD45RO-negative and positively selected for CCR7, excluding terminally differentiated effector memory CD45RA+ cells. Every subset had its genomic DNA shared out evenly among several immunoSEQ plates. Sequencing was performed with immunoSEQ multiplex PCR; in TCRdb, only in-frame clones are kept and a portion is missing. The sample records about 2.1 million clones, around 93% being singletons.

The sample comprised naive CD8+ T cells from PBMCs. The genes are TRBV2 and TRBJ2-1; no definite D call. The sequence was collected from a young man in good health. Some clones in this sample may be carry-over from other donors' samples. The CDR3 DNA sequence: TGTGCCAGCAGTGAGACCAACCTGGGGTACAATGAGCAGTTCTTC. Its translation: CASSETNLGYNEQFF.